The 5 T cell receptor beta chains below were found in one sample sequenced in a study of human T cells and chemical hapten exposure. Via MiXCR, TCRdb re-called the RACE reads, giving one row per CDR3 protein. The repertoire has 95,000 to 130,000 distinct CDR3 sequences, 12% of them found once; the top ten carry 1.4%. Specified time point: patch test 1, 2 weeks after DPC sensitization. Treatment of the sample: therapeutic diphenylcyclopropenone sensitization with weekly scalp DPC. The source was whole blood, collected in connection with sensitization to the hapten diphenylcyclopropenone (DPC). Receptors originate from a woman aged 50 to 60 with alopecia areata. Some clones in this sample may be carry-over from other donors' samples.

In its sample, this clonotype was seen a few times. The chain recombines TRBV7-7 with TRBJ2-1, with TRBD2 matching over 10 bases. Germline CDR1 reads SSHAT; CDR2 reads FNYEAQ (reference sequence). CDR3 length: 15 amino acids. The V gene end was trimmed by 1 base and the J gene end by 6 bases; junction bases not matched to a gene: 3. The DNA for the CDR3 is TGTGCCAGCAGCTTAGGCCTAGCGGGAGTCAATGAGCAGTTCTTC. Protein: CASSLGLAGVNEQFF.

In this sample, this clonotype turned up many times. The chain has TRBV19 and TRBJ2-1; 9 bases are a match to TRBD2. The CDR3 spans 16 residues. Trimming cost V 6 bases and J 6 bases; bases outside gene matches: 12. Germline loops: CDR1 LNHDA, CDR2 SQIVND (reference sequence). The CDR3 sequence: CASRGPLAGVTNEQFF. As DNA, the CDR3 is TGTGCCAGTAGGGGGCCTTTAGCGGGAGTAACCAATGAGCAGTTCTTC.

This clonotype was picked up many times. The rearrangement links TRBV20-1 to TRBJ2-7, with 9 positions matching TRBD1. J lost 1 base, V lost 5 bases, and 6 bases had no gene match. Germline CDR1 DFQATT, CDR2 SNEGSKA (reference sequence). The CDR3 runs to 14 residues. For the CDR3, the DNA is TGCAGTGCTGACTCCGGGACAGGGTCCTACGAGCAGTACTTC. The encoded protein is CSADSGTGSYEQYF.

This clonotype was seen at least ten times. The chain links TRBV12-3 or TRBV12-4 to TRBJ2-5; the D is unclear. The CDR3 loop spans 11 amino acids. Trimming pared 4 bases from V and 7 bases from J, leaving 7 bases between. The CDR3 DNA is TGTGCCAGCAGTTCTCTAGTGACCCAGTACTTC. Its translation: CASSSLVTQYF.

The chain has TRBV2 and TRBJ2-7; maybe TRBD2 (5 bases). Germline loops: CDR1 SNHLY, CDR2 FYNNEI. Trimming shortened V by 6 bases and J by 2 bases, and 11 bases separated the two germline ends. The length of the CDR3 is 13 residues. The CDR3 sequence is CASRIGDAYEQYF. Here the CDR3 DNA reads TGTGCCAGCAGGATCGGGGATGCCTACGAGCAGTACTTC.